The next 20 T cell receptor beta chains were all read from a single sample in a study of T cells after yellow fever vaccination. In TCRdb, the 5' RACE reads were re-called with MiXCR into one record per CDR3 protein. The top ten hold 20% to 25% of the sample, which has a few hundred thousand distinct CDR3 sequences, roughly 3.9% seen once. The sequences come from PBMCs, collected 5 days after the yellow fever booster vaccination. These receptors were obtained from a man aged 18 to 35 who received the YFV17D yellow fever vaccine.

V and J are TRBV12-3 or TRBV12-4 and TRBJ1-5, with D possibly being TRBD1 (5 bases). Trimming left V 3 bases short and J 4 bases short, with 10 bases between. This CDR3 is 14 amino acids long. The CDR3 loop reads CASSFRDYNQPQHF. The CDR3 DNA reads as TGTGCCAGCAGTTTTCGGGACTATAATCAGCCCCAGCATTTT.

This clonotype showed up just a few times. The chain employs TRBV15 and TRBJ2-1; TRBD2 matches 9 bases. This CDR3 spans 15 amino acids. Germline CDR1 LNHNV, CDR2 YYDKDF (reference sequence). V was pared by 6 bases and J by 4 bases, with 7 bases of the junction left unmatched. The CDR3 spells CATSIRRGGYNEQFF. Here the CDR3 DNA reads TGTGCCACCAGTATCCGGCGGGGGGGTTACAATGAGCAGTTCTTC.

The table lists this clonotype with many counts. The chain joins TRBV7-2 to TRBJ2-5; the D gene is possibly TRBD1 (6 bases). V dropped 5 bases and J dropped 3 bases, with 16 bases sitting between them. CDR1 is SGHTA, CDR2 FQGNSA, per germline. The CDR3 spans 15 residues. The CDR3 sequence: CASSRPGQPKETQYF. DNA of the CDR3: TGTGCCAGCAGCCGCCCCGGACAGCCGAAAGAGACCCAGTACTTC.

This clonotype appeared many times. The chain uses TRBV10-2 and TRBJ1-5, with 9 bases aligning to TRBD1. J lost 6 bases, V lost 6 bases, and 6 bases had no gene match. The CDR3 sequence is 14 residues long. Looked up from germline, CDR1 is WSHSY and CDR2 is SAAADI. CDR3 DNA: TGCGCCAGCAGGGACAGGGGCGGGGGTCAGCCCCAGCATTTT. It encodes CASRDRGGGQPQHF.

This clonotype was found many times. The chain has TRBV7-2 and TRBJ2-2, with a possible D match to TRBD1 (5 bases). CDR1 is SGHTA and CDR2 is FQGNSA in the germline V gene. V lost 1 base, J lost 6 bases, and 12 bases lay in between. This CDR3 is 15 amino acids long. This CDR3 is CASSLVAGLAGELFF. CDR3 coding DNA: TGTGCCAGCAGCTTAGTGGCAGGGTTGGCCGGGGAGCTGTTTTTT. Complete variable domain (other parts from reference TRBV7-2 and TRBJ2-2): GAGVSQSPSNKVTEKGKDVELRCDPISGHTALYWYRQSLGQGLEFLIYFQGNSAPDKSGLPSDRFSAERTGGSVSTLTIQRTQQEDSAVYLCASSLVAGLAGELFFGEGSRLTVL.

The V gene is TRBV5-5, the J gene TRBJ2-7; D call uncertain. The CDR3 has 12 residues. Trimming took 3 bases from V and 5 from J, leaving 9 bases between them. Per germline, CDR1 SGHKS and CDR2 YYEKEE (reference sequence). The CDR3 loop is CASSSTRNEQYF. In DNA form, the CDR3 reads TGTGCCAGCAGCTCTACTCGGAACGAGCAGTACTTC. Drawing the rest from reference TRBV5-5 and TRBJ2-7, the complete variable domain is DAGVTQSPTHLIKTRGQQVTLRCSPISGHKSVSWYQQVLGQGPQFIFQYYEKEERGRGNFPDRFSARQFPNYSSELNVNALLLGDSALYLCASSSTRNEQYFGPGTRLTVT.

V usage is TRBV28 and J usage is TRBJ2-7, with D possibly matching TRBD1 (5 bases). Trimming removed 7 bases at V and 3 bases at J, with 16 bases between. CDR1 and CDR2 (germline): MDHEN, SYDVKM. CDR3 length equals 14 residues. This CDR3 reads CASMSQGAIYEQYV. The CDR3 DNA is TGTGCCAGCATGAGTCAGGGCGCGATCTACGAGCAGTACGTC.

This clonotype was picked up a small number of times. The J gene is TRBJ2-5, the V gene TRBV5-1; perhaps TRBD1 as D (6 bases). Trimming cost V 0 bases and J 7 bases, with 13 bases left between them. Germline CDR1 and CDR2: SGHRS and YFSETQ. This CDR3 has 14 residues. CDR3: CASSLADRQGTQYF. CDR3 DNA: TGCGCCAGCAGCTTGGCCGACAGGCAGGGGACCCAGTACTTC.

This clonotype was observed many times. The chain combines TRBV7-2 with TRBJ1-2; no firm D call. The CDR3 consists of 13 residues. V lost 3 bases, J lost 4 bases, and 9 bases lay in between. Looked up from germline, CDR1 is SGHTA and CDR2 is FQGNSA. The CDR3 DNA follows: TGTGCCAGCAGCTTCCCGGGAAGCTATGGCTACACCTTC. It translates to CASSFPGSYGYTF.

This clonotype was picked up a small number of times. V usage is TRBV7-6 and J usage is TRBJ2-3; tentatively, D is TRBD2 (5 bases). Trimming removed 4 bases from V and 2 bases from J, with 10 bases in between. The CDR3 runs 14 residues. Germline CDR1 SGHVS, CDR2 FNYEAQ. CDR3 in amino acids: CASSWERNTDTQYF. The DNA of the CDR3 is TGTGCCAGCAGCTGGGAGCGGAACACAGATACGCAGTATTTT.

This clonotype showed up just a few times. This chain connects TRBV5-1 to TRBJ2-7; 8 bases line up with TRBD1. V gave up 5 bases and J gave up 3 bases; unmatched junction bases: 7. The CDR3 has 14 amino acids. Germline assignment: CDR1 SGHRS and CDR2 YFSETQ. This chain's CDR3 is CASRTGQGGYEQYF. CDR3 nucleotides: TGCGCCAGCAGAACAGGACAGGGAGGCTACGAGCAGTACTTC.

This clonotype turned up a few times. The chain carries TRBV29-1 and TRBJ2-5; no firm D call. This CDR3 comprises 13 residues. In germline, CDR1 is SQVTM, CDR2 ANQGSEA. V was pared by 7 bases and J by 1 base, with 13 bases between. CDR3 DNA: TGCAGCGCCGAGACGGGCGCCCAAGAGACCCAGTACTTC. Translation: CSAETGAQETQYF.

V and J are TRBV5-1 and TRBJ2-2; perhaps TRBD1 as D (5 bases). CDR1 and CDR2 from the germline V gene are SGHRS and YFSETQ. The V gene lost 10 bases and the J gene lost 0 bases, with 13 bases spanning the gap. CDR3 size: 14 residues. In DNA form, the CDR3 reads TGCGCCGGGGCCCTGTTCGCGAACACCGGGGAGCTGTTTTTT. Protein: CAGALFANTGELFF. The entire variable domain, with the rest obtained from reference TRBV5-1 and TRBJ2-2, is as follows: KAGVTQTPRYLIKTRGQQVTLSCSPISGHRSVSWYQQTPGQGLQFLFEYFSETQRNKGNFPGRFSGRQFSNSRSEMNVSTLELGDSALYLCAGALFANTGELFFGEGSRLTVL.

This clonotype showed up just a few times. DNA for the CDR3: TGCGCCAGCAGCGTGGACAAAATGAACACTGAAGCTTTCTTT. It is translated as CASSVDKMNTEAFF. The rearrangement links TRBV5-1 to TRBJ1-1; D may be TRBD1 (5 bases). This CDR3 is 14 amino acids long. Germline V CDR1 and CDR2: SGHRS, YFSETQ. Trimming took 4 bases from V and 0 from J, leaving 10 bases between them.

This clonotype came up a few times. The chain uses TRBV15 and TRBJ1-6, with 8 bases fitting TRBD1. Per the germline V gene, CDR1 is LNHNV and CDR2 is YYDKDF (reference sequence). CDR3 length equals 16 residues. Trimming took 1 base from V and 6 from J; bases not matched to a gene: 5. In nucleotides, the CDR3 is TGTGCCACCAGCAGAGTAGTAGGACAGGGTAATTCACCCCTCCACTTT. Encoded protein: CATSRVVGQGNSPLHF. Full variable domain (remainder filled in from reference TRBV15 and TRBJ1-6): DAMVIQNPRYQVTQFGKPVTLSCSQTLNHNVMYWYQQKSSQAPKLLFHYYDKDFNNEADTPDNFQSRRPNTSFCFLDIRSPGLGDTAMYLCATSRVVGQGNSPLHFGNGTRLTVT.

This clonotype was counted between two and nine times. The chain links TRBV6-5 to TRBJ1-6; D not certain. Germline V lookup: CDR1 MNHEY, CDR2 SVGAGI. V shed 4 bases and J shed 6 bases, with 16 bases lying between them. This CDR3 is built from 16 residues. The CDR3 reads CASSFPGKGPNSPLHF. The DNA of the CDR3 is TGTGCCAGCAGTTTCCCCGGTAAAGGGCCTAATTCACCCCTCCACTTT.

There are many counts of this clonotype. The V gene is TRBV7-6, the J gene TRBJ1-1; 9 bases line up with TRBD1. Losses at the gene ends were 6 bases for V and 4 bases for J; bases not matched to a gene: 9. There are 15 residues in the CDR3. Per germline, CDR1 SGHVS and CDR2 FNYEAQ. CDR3 in DNA: TGTGCCAGCAGGGACCGGGACAGGGACCTCACTGAAGCTTTCTTT. Translated, it gives CASRDRDRDLTEAFF.

This clonotype appeared a few times. The chain joins TRBV4-1 to TRBJ1-2; D is undetermined. This CDR3 has 15 amino acids. Germline values: CDR1 MGHRA, CDR2 YSYEKL. Trimming took 0 bases from V and 2 from J, leaving 10 bases between them. CDR3: CASSQDIQENYGYTF. In nucleotides, the CDR3 is TGCGCCAGCAGCCAAGATATCCAGGAAAACTATGGCTACACCTTC.

The chain combines TRBV4-3 with TRBJ1-2; D unresolved. Trimming cost V 1 base and J 7 bases, with 16 bases left between them. Germline lookup yields CDR1 LGHNA and CDR2 YSLEER. This CDR3 is 15 amino acids long. CDR3 amino acids: CASSQVPRASGGYTF. In DNA form, the CDR3 reads TGCGCCAGCAGCCAAGTCCCCCGGGCGAGTGGTGGCTACACCTTC.

The chain carries TRBV6-1 and TRBJ1-6, with TRBD1 matching 12 bases. Germline V gives CDR1 MNHNS, CDR2 SASEGT. CDR3 size: 16 residues. V gave up 0 bases and J gave up 8 bases; unmatched junction bases: 2. CDR3: CASSEAGQGADSPLHF. The CDR3 DNA follows: TGTGCCAGCAGTGAAGCGGGACAGGGGGCAGATTCACCCCTCCACTTT.